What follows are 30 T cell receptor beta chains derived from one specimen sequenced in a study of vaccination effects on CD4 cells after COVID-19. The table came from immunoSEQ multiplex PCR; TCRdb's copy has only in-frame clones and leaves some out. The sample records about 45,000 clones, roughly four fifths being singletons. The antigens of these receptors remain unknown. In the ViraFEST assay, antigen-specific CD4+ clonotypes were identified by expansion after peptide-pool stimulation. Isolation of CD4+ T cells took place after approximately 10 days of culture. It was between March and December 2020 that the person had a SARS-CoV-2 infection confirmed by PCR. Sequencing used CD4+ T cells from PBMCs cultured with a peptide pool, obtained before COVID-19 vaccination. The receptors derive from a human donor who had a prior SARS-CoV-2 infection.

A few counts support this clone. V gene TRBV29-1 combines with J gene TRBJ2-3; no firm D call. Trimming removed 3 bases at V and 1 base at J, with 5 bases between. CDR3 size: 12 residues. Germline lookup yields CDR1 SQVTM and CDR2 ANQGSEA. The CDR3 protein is CSVDGGTDTQYF. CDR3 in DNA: TGCAGCGTTGACGGAGGCACAGATACGCAGTATTTT.

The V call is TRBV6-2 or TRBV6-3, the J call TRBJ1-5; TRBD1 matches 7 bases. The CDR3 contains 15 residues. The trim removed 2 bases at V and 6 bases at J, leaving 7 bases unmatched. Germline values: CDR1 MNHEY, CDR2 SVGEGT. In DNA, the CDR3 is TGTGCCAGCAGTTACGGGCAGGGGGGCGTTCAGCCCCAGCATTTT. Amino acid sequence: CASSYGQGGVQPQHF.

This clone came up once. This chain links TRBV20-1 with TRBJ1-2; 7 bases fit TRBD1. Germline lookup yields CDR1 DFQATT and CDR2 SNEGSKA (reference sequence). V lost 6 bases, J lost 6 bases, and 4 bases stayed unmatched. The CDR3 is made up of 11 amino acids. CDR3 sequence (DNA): TGCAGTGCCACAGGGGTAGATGGCTACACCTTC. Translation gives CSATGVDGYTF.

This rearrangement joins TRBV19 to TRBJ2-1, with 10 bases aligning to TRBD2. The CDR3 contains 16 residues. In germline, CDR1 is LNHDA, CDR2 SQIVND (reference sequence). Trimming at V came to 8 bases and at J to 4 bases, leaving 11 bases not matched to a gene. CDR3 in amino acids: CASSPRGTSDYNEQFF. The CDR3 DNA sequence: TGTGCCAGTTCCCCTCGTGGGACTAGCGATTACAATGAGCAGTTCTTC.

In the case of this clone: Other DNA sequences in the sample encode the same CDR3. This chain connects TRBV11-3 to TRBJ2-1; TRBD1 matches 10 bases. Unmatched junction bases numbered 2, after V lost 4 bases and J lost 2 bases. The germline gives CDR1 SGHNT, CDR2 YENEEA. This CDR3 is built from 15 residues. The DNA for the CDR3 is TGTGCCAGCAGCTCGGGACAGGGGACCTACAATGAGCAGTTCTTC. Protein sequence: CASSSGQGTYNEQFF.

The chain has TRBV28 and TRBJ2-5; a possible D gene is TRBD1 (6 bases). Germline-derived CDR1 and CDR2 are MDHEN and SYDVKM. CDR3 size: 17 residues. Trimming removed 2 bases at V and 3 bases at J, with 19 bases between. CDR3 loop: CASSLGGRAPNEETQYF. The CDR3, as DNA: TGTGCCAGCAGTTTAGGGGGCAGGGCCCCCAACGAAGAGACCCAGTACTTC.

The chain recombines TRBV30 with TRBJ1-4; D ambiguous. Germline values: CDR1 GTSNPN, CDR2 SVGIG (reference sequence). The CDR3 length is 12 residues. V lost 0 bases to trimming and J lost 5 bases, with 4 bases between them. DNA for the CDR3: TGTGCCTGGAGTGTGAGGAATGAAAAACTGTTTTTT. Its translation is CAWSVRNEKLFF. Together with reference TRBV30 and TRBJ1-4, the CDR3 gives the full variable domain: SQTIHQWPATLVQPVGSPLSLECTVEGTSNPNLYWYRQAAGRGLQLLFYSVGIGQISSEVPQNLSASRPQDRQFILSSKKLLLSDSGFYLCAWSVRNEKLFFGSGTQLSVL.

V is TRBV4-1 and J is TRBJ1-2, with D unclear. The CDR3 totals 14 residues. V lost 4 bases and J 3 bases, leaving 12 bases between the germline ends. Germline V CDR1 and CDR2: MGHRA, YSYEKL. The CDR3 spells CASSRGPGDYGYTF. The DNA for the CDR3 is TGCGCCAGCAGCCGAGGACCCGGGGACTATGGCTACACCTTC.

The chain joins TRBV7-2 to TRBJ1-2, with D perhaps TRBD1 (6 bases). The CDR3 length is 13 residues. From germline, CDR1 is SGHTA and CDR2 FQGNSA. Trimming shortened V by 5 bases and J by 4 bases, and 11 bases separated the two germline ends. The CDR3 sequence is CASSERGGYGYTF. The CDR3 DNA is TGTGCCAGCAGCGAAAGGGGGGGCTATGGCTACACCTTC.

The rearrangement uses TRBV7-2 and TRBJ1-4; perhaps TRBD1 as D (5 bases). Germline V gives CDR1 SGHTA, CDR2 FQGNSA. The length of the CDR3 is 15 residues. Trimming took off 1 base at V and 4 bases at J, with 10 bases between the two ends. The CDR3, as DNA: TGTGCCAGCAGCTTAGTGACAGACTTTAATGAAAAACTGTTTTTT. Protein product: CASSLVTDFNEKLFF.

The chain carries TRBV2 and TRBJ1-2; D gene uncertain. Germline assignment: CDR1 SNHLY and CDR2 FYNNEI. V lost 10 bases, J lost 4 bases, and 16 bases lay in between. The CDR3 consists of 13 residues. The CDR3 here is CAKALGSGYGYTF. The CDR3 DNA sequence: TGTGCCAAAGCCCTAGGGAGCGGCTATGGCTACACCTTC.

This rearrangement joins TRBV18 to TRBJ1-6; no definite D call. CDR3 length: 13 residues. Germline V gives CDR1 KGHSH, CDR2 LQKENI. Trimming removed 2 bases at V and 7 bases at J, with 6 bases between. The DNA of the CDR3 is TGTGCCAGCTCACCAGCCAGCAATTCACCCCTCCACTTT. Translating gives CASSPASNSPLHF.

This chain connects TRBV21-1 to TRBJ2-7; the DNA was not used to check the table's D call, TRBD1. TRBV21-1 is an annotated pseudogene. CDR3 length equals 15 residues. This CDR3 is CASSKAGTGAYEQYF. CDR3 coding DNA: TGTGCCAGCAGCAAAGCCGGGACAGGGGCCTACGAGCAGTACTTC.

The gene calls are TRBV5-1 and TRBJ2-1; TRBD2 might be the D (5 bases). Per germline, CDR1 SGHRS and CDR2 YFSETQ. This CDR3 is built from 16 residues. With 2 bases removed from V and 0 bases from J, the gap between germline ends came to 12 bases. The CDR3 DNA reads TGCGCCAGCAGCTTTGTGAGGGCGAGCTCCTACAATGAGCAGTTCTTC. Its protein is CASSFVRASSYNEQFF.

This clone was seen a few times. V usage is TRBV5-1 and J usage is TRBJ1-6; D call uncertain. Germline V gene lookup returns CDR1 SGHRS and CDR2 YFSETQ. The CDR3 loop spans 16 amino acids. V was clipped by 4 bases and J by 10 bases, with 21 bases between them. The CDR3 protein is CASSTRTGFGKSPLHF. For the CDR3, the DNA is TGCGCCAGCAGCACCAGGACGGGTTTCGGGAAATCACCCCTCCACTTT.

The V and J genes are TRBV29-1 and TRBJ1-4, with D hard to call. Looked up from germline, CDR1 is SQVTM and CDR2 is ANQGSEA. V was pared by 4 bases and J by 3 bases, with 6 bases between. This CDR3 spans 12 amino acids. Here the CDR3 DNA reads TGCAGCGTTGTCGGCGCTAATGAAAAACTGTTTTTT. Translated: CSVVGANEKLFF.

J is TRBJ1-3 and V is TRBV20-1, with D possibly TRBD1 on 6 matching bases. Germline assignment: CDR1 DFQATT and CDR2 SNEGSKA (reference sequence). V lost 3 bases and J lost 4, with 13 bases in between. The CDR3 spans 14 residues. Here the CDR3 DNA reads TGCAGTGCTAGTTTAGGGGGTGCGGGAAACACCATATATTTT. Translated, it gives CSASLGGAGNTIYF.

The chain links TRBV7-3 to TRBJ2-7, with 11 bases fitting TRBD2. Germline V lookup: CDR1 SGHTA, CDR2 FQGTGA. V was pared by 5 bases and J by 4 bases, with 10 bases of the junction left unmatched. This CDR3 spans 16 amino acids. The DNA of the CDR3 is TGTGCCAGCAGCCGAACCGGGACTAGCGGAGGTTACGAGCAGTACTTC. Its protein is CASSRTGTSGGYEQYF. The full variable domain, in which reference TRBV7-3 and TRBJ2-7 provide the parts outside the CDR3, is GAGVSQTPSNKVTEKGKYVELRCDPISGHTALYWYRQSLGQGPEFLIYFQGTGAADDSGLPNDRFFAVRPEGSVSTLKIQRTERGDSAVYLCASSRTGTSGGYEQYFGPGTRLTVT.

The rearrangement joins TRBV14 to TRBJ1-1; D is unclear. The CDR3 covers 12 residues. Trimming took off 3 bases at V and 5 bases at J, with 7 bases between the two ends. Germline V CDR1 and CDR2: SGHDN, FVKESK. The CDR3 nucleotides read TGTGCCAGCAGCCATCTGAGGACTGAAGCTTTCTTT. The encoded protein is CASSHLRTEAFF.

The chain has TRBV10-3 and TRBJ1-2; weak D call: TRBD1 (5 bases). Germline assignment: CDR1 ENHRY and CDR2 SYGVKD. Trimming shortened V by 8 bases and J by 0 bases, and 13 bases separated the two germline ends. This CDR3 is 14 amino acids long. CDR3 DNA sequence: TGTGCCATCGGCCGGGACCCCGCTAACTATGGCTACACCTTC. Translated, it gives CAIGRDPANYGYTF.

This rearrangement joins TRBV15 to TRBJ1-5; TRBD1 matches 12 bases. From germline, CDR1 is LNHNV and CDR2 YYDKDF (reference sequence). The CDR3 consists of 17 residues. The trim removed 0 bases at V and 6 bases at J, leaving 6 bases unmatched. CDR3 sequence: CATSRDRGTGGVQPQHF. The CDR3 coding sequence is TGTGCCACCAGCAGAGATCGCGGGACAGGGGGCGTTCAGCCCCAGCATTTT.

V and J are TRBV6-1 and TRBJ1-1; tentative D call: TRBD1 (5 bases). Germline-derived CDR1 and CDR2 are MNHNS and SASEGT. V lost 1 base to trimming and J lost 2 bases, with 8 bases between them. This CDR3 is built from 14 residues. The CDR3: CASSEVGHNTEAFF. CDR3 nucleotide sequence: TGTGCCAGCAGTGAAGTTGGACATAACACTGAAGCTTTCTTT.

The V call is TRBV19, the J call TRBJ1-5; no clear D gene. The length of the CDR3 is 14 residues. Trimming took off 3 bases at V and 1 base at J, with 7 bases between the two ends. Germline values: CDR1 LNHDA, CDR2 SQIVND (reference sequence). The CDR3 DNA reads TGTGCCAGTAGTATCGGGCCCAGCAATCAGCCCCAGCATTTT. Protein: CASSIGPSNQPQHF.

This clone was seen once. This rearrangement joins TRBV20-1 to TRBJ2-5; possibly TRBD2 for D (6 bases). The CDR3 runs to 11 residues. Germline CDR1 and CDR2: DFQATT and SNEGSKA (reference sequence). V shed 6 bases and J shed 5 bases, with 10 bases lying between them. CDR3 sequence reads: CSAGGAETQYF. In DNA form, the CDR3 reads TGCAGTGCAGGCGGGGCGGAGACCCAGTACTTC.

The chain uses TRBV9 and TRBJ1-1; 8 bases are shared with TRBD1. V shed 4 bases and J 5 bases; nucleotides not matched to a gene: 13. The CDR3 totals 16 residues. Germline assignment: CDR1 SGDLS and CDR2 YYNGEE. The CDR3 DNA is TGTGCCAGCAGCCCTCCCCACGGACAGGGTCTAACTGAAGCTTTCTTT. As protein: CASSPPHGQGLTEAFF.

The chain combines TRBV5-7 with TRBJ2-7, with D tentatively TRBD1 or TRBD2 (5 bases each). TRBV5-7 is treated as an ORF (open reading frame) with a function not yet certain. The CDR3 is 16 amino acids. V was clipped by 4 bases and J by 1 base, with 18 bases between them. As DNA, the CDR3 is TGTGCCAGCAGCCCGAGAGGGGCCAGGGCTTCCTACGAGCAGTACTTC. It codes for CASSPRGARASYEQYF.

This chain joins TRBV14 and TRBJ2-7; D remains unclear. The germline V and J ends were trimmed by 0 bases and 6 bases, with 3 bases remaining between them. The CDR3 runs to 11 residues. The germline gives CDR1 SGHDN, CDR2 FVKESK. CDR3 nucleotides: TGTGCCAGCAGCCAAGATGGCGAGCAGTACTTC. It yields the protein CASSQDGEQYF.

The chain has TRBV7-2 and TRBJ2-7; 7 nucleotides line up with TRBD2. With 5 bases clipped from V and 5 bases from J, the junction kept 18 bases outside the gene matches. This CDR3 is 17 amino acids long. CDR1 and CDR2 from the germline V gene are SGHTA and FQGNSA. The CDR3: CASSRERLRAGDHEQYF. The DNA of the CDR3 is TGTGCCAGCAGCCGGGAGAGGCTTAGGGCGGGAGACCACGAGCAGTACTTC.

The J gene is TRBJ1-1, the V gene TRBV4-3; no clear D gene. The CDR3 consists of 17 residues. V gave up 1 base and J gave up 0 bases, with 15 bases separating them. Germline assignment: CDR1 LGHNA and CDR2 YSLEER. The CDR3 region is CASSQVMGIRLNTEAFF. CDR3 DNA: TGCGCCAGCAGCCAAGTGATGGGAATTCGCCTGAACACTGAAGCTTTCTTT.

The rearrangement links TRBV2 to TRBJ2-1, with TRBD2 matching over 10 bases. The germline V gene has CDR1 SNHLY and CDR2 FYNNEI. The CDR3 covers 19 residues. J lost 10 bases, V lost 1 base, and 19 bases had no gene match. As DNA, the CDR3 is TGTGCCAGCAGTGAAGGGGGAGCGGGAGGGCCGTGGATGATGGGGGAGCAGTTCTTC. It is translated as CASSEGGAGGPWMMGEQFF.